The clone carrying this T cell receptor (beta chain) was detected ten times or more. What it binds is not known. This CDR3 region has 15 residues. V was trimmed by 8 bases and J by 6 bases, leaving 21 bases between them. The V gene's germline CDR1 is SGHNT and CDR2 YYREEE (reference sequence). The sample originates from a study of early T cells in non-severe SARS-CoV-2 infection. Study as a whole: Sequenced bulk RNA came from whole blood that was unsorted, and chains were unpaired.

The TCR library protocol was used to attach unique molecular identifiers. These identifiers were attached to individual cDNA molecules. One entry per CDR3 protein results from TCRdb running MiXCR on the 5' RACE reads. Of 40,000 to 50,000 distinct CDR3 sequences listed, 5.4% were seen once; the top ten hold under 7%. Study-level points and caveats: Missing private and CD4 specificities, VDJdb matching favored anti-spike CD8 responses.

The receptor was isolated from an adult who was a healthcare worker with PCR-confirmed SARS-CoV-2 infection or an uninfected control (not recorded which). Specimen: whole blood, collected at baseline. The chain links TRBV5-4 to TRBJ2-1; no firm D call. CDR3 loop: CARPFDWTDFNEQFF. The CDR3 DNA sequence: TGTGCCAGACCCTTCGACTGGACCGATTTCAATGAGCAGTTCTTC.